The TCR beta chain described here comes from a study of cytomegalovirus exposure and HLA in healthy donors. At the level of the study: The same platform as the roughly 670 first-cohort repertoires was used for the 110 or so validation repertoires, a later analysis reported.

Concerning this clone itself: Antigen: not known.

Germline lookup yields CDR1 MDHEN and CDR2 SYDVKM. There are 17 residues in the CDR3. V was clipped by 1 base and J by 2 bases; unmatched bases: 10. The donors were part of the validation cohort, which consisted of about 120 subjects and was separate from the first cohort of several hundred subjects. Findings and limits, study-wide: Researchers catalogued roughly 150 TCR beta chains as cytomegalovirus-associated.

TCRdb keeps only in-frame clones here, not all; method: immunoSEQ multiplex PCR. The sample has about 240,000 clones; more than 75% are singletons. V usage is TRBV28 and J usage is TRBJ2-7; 8 bases line up with TRBD2. This sequence originates from a woman between 25 and 40 years old in good health and CMV-seropositive. Sequenced material: PBMCs. The CDR3: CASSLFRGGDWAYEQYF. CDR3 nucleotides: TGTGCCAGCAGTTTATTCCGGGGGGGCGATTGGGCCTACGAGCAGTACTTC.